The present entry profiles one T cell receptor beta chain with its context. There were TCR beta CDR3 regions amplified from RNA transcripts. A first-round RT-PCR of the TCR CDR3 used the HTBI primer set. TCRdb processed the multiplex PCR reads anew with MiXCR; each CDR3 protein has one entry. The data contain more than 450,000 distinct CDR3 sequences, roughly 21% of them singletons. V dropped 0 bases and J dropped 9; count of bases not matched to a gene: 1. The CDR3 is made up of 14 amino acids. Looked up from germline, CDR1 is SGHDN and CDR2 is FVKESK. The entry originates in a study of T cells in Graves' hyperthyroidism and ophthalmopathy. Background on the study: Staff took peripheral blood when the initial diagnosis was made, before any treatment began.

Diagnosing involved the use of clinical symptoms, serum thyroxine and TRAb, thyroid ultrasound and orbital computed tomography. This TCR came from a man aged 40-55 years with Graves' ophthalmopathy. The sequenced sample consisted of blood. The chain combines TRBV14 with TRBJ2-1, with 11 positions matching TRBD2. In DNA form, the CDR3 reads TGTGCCAGCAGCCAAGATGGACTAGCGGGTGAGCAGTTCTTC. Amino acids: CASSQDGLAGEQFF.